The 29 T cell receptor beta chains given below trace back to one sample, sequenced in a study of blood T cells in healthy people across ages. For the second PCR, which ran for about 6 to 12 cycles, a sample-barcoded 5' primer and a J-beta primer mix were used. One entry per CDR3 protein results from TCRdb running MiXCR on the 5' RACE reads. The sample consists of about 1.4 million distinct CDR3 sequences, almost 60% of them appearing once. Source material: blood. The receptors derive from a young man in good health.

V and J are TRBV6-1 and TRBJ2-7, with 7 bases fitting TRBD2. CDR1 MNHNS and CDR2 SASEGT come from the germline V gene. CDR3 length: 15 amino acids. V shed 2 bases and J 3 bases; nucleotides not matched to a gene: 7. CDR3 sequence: CASSERTGGRYEQYF. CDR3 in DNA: TGTGCCAGCAGTGAACGGACGGGGGGACGCTACGAGCAGTACTTC.

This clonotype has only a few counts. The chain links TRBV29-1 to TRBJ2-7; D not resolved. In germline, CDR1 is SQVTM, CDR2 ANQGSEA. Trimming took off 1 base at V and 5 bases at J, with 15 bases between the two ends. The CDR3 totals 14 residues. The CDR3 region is CSVEGVGKYHEQYF. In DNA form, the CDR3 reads TGCAGCGTTGAAGGGGTGGGGAAGTACCACGAGCAGTACTTC.

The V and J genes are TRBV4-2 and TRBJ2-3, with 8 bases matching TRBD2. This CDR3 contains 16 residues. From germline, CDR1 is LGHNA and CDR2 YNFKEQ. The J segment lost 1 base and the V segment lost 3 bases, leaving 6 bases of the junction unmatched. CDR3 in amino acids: CASSQLVSGGTDTQYF. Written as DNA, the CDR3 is TGTGCCAGCAGCCAGCTAGTTAGCGGGGGCACAGATACGCAGTATTTT.

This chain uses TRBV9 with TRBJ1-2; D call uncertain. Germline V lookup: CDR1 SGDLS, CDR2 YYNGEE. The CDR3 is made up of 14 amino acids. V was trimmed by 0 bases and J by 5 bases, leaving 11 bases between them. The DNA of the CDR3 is TGTGCCAGCAGCGTAGTTGCCTCCCGGTATGGCTACACCTTC. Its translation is CASSVVASRYGYTF.

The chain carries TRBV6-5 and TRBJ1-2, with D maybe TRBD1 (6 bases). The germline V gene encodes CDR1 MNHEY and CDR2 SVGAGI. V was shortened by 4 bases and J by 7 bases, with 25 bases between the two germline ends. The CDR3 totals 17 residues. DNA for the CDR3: TGTGCCAGCAGTTCGGCCCGGGGGGGCGCTCGCTTGGGTGGCTACACCTTC. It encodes CASSSARGGARLGGYTF.

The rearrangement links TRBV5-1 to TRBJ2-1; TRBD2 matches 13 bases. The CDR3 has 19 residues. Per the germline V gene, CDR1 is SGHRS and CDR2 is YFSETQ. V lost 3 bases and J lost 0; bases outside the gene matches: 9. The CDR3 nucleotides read TGCGCCAGCAGCTCGCCGGGACTAGCGGGGAGGAGCTCCTACAATGAGCAGTTCTTC. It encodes CASSSPGLAGRSSYNEQFF.

The CDR3 here is CASRPTGYDEQYF. CDR3 coding DNA: TGTGCCAGCAGACCGACAGGGTACGACGAGCAGTACTTC. The chain links TRBV27 to TRBJ2-7; 7 bases are a match to TRBD1. The CDR3 is 13 amino acids. V gave up 6 bases and J gave up 5 bases; unmatched junction bases: 7. The V gene's germline CDR1 is MNHEY and CDR2 SMNVEV (reference sequence).

The CDR3 is CATGQGSTGELFF. CDR3 bases: TGTGCGACCGGTCAGGGGTCGACCGGGGAGCTGTTTTTT. The chain has TRBV12-3 or TRBV12-4 and TRBJ2-2; TRBD1 is a possible D gene (6 bases). This CDR3 has 13 residues.

CDR3 nucleotides: TGTGCCAGCAGCAGACTAGCGGGGGGGCTCAACTACGAGCAGTACTTC. This gives the protein CASSRLAGGLNYEQYF. The chain carries TRBV7-2 and TRBJ2-7, with TRBD2 identical over 14 bases. Trimming took 5 bases from V and 3 from J; bases not matched to a gene: 6. The CDR3 runs 16 residues. Germline values: CDR1 SGHTA, CDR2 FQGNSA.

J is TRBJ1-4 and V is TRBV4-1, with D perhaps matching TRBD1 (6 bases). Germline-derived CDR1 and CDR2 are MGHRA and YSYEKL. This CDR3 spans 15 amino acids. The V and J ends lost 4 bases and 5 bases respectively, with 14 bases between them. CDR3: CASSPTSGENEKLFF. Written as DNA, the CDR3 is TGCGCCAGCAGCCCAACCTCAGGGGAGAATGAAAAACTGTTTTTT.

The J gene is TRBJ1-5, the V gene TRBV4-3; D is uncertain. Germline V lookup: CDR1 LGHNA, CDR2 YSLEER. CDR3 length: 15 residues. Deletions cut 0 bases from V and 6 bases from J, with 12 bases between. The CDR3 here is CASSQDYDQFQPQHF. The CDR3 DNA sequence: TGCGCCAGCAGCCAAGATTACGACCAATTTCAGCCCCAGCATTTT.

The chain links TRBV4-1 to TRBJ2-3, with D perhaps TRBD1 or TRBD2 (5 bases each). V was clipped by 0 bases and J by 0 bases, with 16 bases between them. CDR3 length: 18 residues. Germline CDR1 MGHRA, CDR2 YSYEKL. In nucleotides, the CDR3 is TGCGCCAGCAGCCAAGATCGGGGCAGGACCTTTAGCACAGATACGCAGTATTTT. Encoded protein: CASSQDRGRTFSTDTQYF.

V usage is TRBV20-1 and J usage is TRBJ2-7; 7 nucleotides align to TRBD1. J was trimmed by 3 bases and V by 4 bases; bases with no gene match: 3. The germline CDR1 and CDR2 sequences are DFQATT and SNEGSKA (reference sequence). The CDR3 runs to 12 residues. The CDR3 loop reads CSATRTGYEQYF. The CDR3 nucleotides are TGCAGTGCTACTCGGACAGGCTACGAGCAGTACTTC.

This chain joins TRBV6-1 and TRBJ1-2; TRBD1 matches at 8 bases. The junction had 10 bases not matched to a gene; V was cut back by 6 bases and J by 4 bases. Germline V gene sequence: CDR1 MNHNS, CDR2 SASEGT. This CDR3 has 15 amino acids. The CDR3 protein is CASRGGQGPVYGYTF. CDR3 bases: TGTGCCAGCAGGGGAGGACAGGGACCCGTCTATGGCTACACCTTC.

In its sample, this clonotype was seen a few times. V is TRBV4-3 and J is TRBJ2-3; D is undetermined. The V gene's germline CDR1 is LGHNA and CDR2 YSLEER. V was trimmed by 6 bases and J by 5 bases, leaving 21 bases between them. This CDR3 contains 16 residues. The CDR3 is CASSPEEGLVGDTQYF. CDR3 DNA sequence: TGCGCCAGCAGTCCCGAGGAAGGCCTTGTTGGAGATACGCAGTATTTT.

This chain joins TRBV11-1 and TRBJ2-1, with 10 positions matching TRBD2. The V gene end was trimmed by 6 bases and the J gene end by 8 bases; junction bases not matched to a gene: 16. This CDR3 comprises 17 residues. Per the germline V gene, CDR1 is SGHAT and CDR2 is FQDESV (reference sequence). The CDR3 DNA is TGTGCCAGCAGTGAGGGAGGAAAGGTAGCGGGAGGTGATGAGCAGTTCTTC. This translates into CASSEGGKVAGGDEQFF.

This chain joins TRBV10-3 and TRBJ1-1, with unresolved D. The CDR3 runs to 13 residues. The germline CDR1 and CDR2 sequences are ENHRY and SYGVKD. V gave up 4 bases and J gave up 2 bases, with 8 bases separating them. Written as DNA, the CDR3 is TGTGCCATCAGTGCCAGTGGAAACACTGAAGCTTTCTTT. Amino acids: CAISASGNTEAFF.

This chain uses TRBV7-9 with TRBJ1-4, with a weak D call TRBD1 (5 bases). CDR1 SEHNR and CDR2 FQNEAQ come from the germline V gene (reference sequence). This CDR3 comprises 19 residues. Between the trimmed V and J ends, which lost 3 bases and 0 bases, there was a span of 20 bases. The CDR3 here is CASSLAQAAYFATNEKLFF. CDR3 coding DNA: TGTGCCAGCAGCTTGGCACAGGCGGCTTATTTTGCAACTAATGAAAAACTGTTTTTT. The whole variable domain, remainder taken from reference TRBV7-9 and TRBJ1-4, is DTGVSQNPRHKITKRGQNVTFRCDPISEHNRLYWYRQTLGQGPEFLTYFQNEAQLEKSRLLSDRFSAERPKGSFSTLEIQRTEQGDSAMYLCASSLAQAAYFATNEKLFFGSGTQLSVL.

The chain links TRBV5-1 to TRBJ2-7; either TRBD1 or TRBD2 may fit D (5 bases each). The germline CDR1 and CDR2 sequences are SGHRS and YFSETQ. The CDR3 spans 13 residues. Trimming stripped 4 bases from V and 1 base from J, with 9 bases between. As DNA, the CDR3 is TGCGCCAGCAGCGGGTGGGGGTCCTACGAGCAGTACTTC. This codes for CASSGWGSYEQYF.

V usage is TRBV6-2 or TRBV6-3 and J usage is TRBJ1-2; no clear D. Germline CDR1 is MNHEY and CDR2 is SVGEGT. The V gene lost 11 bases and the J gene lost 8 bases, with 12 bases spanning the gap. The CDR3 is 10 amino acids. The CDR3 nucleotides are TGTGCCGCCGGAATTGGAGGCTACACCTTC. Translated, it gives CAAGIGGYTF.

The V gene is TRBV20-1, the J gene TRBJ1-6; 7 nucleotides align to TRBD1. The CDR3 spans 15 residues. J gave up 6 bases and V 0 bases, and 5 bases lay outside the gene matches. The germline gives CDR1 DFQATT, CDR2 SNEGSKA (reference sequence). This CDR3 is CSARDQTGINSPLHF. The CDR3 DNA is TGCAGTGCTAGAGATCAGACAGGGATTAATTCACCCCTCCACTTT.

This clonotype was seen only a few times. CDR3 sequence (DNA): TGTGCCACCAGCAGAGATGTGAGGCGGGACGAGCAGTTCTTC. Encoded protein: CATSRDVRRDEQFF. The genes are TRBV15 and TRBJ2-1; D may be TRBD2 (6 bases). The CDR3 runs to 14 residues. With 0 bases removed from V and 10 bases from J, the gap between germline ends came to 13 bases. Germline-derived CDR1 and CDR2 are LNHNV and YYDKDF (reference sequence).

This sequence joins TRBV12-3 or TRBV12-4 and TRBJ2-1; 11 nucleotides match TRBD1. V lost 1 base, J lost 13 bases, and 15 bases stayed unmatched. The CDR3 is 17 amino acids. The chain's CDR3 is CASSLVGRTGGEETQFF. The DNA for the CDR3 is TGTGCCAGCAGTTTAGTTGGACGGACAGGGGGCGAAGAGACCCAGTTCTTC.

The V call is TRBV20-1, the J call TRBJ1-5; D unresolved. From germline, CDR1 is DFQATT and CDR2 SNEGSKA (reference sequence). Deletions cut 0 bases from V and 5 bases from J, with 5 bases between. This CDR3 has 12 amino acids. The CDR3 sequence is CSAREVDQPQHF. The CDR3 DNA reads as TGCAGTGCTAGAGAGGTGGATCAGCCCCAGCATTTT.

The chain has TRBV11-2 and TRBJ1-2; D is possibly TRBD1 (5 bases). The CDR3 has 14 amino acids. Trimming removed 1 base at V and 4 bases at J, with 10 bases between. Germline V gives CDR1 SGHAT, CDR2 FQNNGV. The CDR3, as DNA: TGTGCCAGCAGCTTAGTGGGGGAAGCCTATGGCTACACCTTC. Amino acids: CASSLVGEAYGYTF. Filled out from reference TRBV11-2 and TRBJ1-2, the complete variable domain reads EAGVAQSPRYKIIEKRQSVAFWCNPISGHATLYWYQQILGQGPKLLIQFQNNGVVDDSQLPKDRFSAERLKGVDSTLKIQPAKLEDSAVYLCASSLVGEAYGYTFGSGTRLTVV.

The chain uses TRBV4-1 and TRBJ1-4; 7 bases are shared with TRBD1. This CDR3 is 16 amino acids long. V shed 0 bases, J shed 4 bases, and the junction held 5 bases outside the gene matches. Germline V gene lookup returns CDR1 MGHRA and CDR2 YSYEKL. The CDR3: CASSQEQGLGNEKLFF. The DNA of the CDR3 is TGCGCCAGCAGCCAAGAACAGGGGCTAGGTAATGAAAAACTGTTTTTT.

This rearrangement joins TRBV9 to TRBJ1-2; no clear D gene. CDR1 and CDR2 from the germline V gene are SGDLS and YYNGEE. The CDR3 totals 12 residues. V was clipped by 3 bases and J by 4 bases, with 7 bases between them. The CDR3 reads CASSGMAYGYTF. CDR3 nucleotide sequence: TGTGCCAGCAGCGGGATGGCCTATGGCTACACCTTC.

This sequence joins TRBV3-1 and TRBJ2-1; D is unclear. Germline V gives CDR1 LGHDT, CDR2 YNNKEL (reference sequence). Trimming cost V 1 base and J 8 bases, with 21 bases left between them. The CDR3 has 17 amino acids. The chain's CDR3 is CASSQGPAGSYGDEQFF. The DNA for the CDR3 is TGTGCCAGCAGCCAAGGACCTGCCGGGTCCTATGGGGATGAGCAGTTCTTC.

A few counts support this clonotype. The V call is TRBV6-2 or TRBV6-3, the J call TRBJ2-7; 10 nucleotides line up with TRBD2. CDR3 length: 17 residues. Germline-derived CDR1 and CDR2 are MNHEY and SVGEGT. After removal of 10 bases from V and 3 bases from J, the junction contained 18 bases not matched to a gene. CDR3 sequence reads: CATWPLAGALTDYEQYF. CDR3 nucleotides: TGTGCCACCTGGCCGCTAGCGGGGGCCCTCACCGACTACGAGCAGTACTTC.